Presented here are 3 T cell receptor beta chains from one specimen sequenced in a study of PD-L1 blockade in urothelial cancer. Some clones are missing from TCRdb's copy, which holds only in-frame ones; the method was immunoSEQ multiplex PCR. This table has around 100,000 clones, approximately 86% appearing once. Sequenced material: PBMCs, taken around atezolizumab (anti-PD-L1) treatment. The origin of the receptors is a man aged 50 to 60 with urothelial cancer.

V usage is TRBV5-1 and J usage is TRBJ2-2, with TRBD1 matching 7 bases. CDR3 length: 16 residues. In germline, CDR1 is SGHRS, CDR2 YFSETQ. The J segment lost 1 base and the V segment lost 1 base, leaving 4 bases of the junction unmatched. This CDR3 reads CASSLSGDRNTGELFF. Written as DNA, the CDR3 is TGCGCCAGCAGCTTGAGTGGGGACAGGAACACCGGGGAGCTGTTTTTT.

The chain is built from TRBV5-4 and TRBJ2-5; D unresolved. With 2 bases removed from V and 3 bases from J, the gap between germline ends came to 11 bases. Germline V CDR1 and CDR2: SGHNT, YYREEE (reference sequence). The CDR3 runs 14 residues. The CDR3: CASSLADSKETQYF. DNA for the CDR3: TGTGCCAGCAGCTTAGCCGACTCAAAAGAGACCCAGTACTTC.

DNA of the CDR3: TGTGCCAGCAGTCGGACAGGTGGCAATTCACCCCTCCACTTT. As protein: CASSRTGGNSPLHF. The chain employs TRBV2 and TRBJ1-6, with 7 nucleotides matching TRBD1. V shed 5 bases, J shed 7 bases, and the junction held 5 bases outside the gene matches. The CDR3 is 14 residues long. Germline CDR1 reads SNHLY; CDR2 reads FYNNEI.